These 21 T cell receptor beta chains were sequenced from one sample in a study of T-cell reconstitution after alpha-beta-depleted transplantation in children. Preparation of the TCRbeta library used unique molecular identifiers. From the PCR reads, TCRdb called clonotypes with MiXCR, one entry per CDR3 protein. Among approximately 230,000 distinct CDR3 sequences listed, more than 20% were seen once. Sequencing used PBMCs, mostly from graft donor cells, obtained 360 days after TCRalphabeta/CD19-depleted stem cell transplant. The receptors were sampled from a female patient aged 2 to 10 who had a stem cell transplant for congenital amegakaryocytic thrombocytopenia, so the T cells may come from the graft donor.

This clonotype was counted only a few times. The V call is TRBV27, the J call TRBJ2-7; TRBD2 aligns across 7 bases. Trimming cost V 2 bases and J 4 bases; bases outside gene matches: 5. The CDR3 is 14 residues long. The germline CDR1 and CDR2 sequences are MNHEY and SMNVEV (reference sequence). The CDR3 region is CASSLVASGYEQYF. For the CDR3, the DNA is TGTGCCAGCAGTTTAGTGGCTAGCGGTTACGAGCAGTACTTC.

The V gene is TRBV3-1, the J gene TRBJ1-1, with D possibly matching TRBD1 (6 bases). Trimming cost V 1 base and J 5 bases, with 14 bases left between them. The germline CDR1 and CDR2 sequences are LGHDT and YNNKEL (reference sequence). The CDR3 covers 15 residues. The CDR3 here is CASSQGVGGWTEAFF. The CDR3 DNA follows: TGTGCCAGCAGCCAAGGAGTGGGGGGCTGGACTGAAGCTTTCTTT.

This clonotype was observed a few times. The chain couples TRBV4-1 to TRBJ2-7, with 11 bases aligning to TRBD1. CDR3 length: 16 amino acids. The germline CDR1 and CDR2 sequences are MGHRA and YSYEKL. V lost 2 bases, J lost 3 bases, and 6 bases stayed unmatched. CDR3 loop: CASSQIHGTGGYEQYF. DNA for the CDR3: TGCGCCAGCAGCCAAATTCACGGGACAGGGGGCTACGAGCAGTACTTC.

This clonotype was detected a few times. Here the CDR3 reads CASSQAGTVKSPLHF. DNA of the CDR3: TGTGCCAGCAGCCAAGCGGGGACCGTAAAGTCACCCCTCCACTTT. The rearrangement joins TRBV4-2 to TRBJ1-6; possible D gene TRBD1, 5 bases. Germline V gives CDR1 LGHNA, CDR2 YNFKEQ. This CDR3 is built from 15 residues. The germline V and J ends were trimmed by 1 base and 10 bases, with 14 bases remaining between them.

This clonotype showed up just a few times. J is TRBJ2-6 and V is TRBV29-1; unclear D gene. Germline V gene data show CDR1 as SQVTM and CDR2 as ANQGSEA. The CDR3 runs to 14 residues. Trimming shortened V by 4 bases and J by 2 bases, and 9 bases separated the two germline ends. CDR3 amino acids: CSVVQDPGANVLTF. In nucleotides, the CDR3 is TGCAGCGTTGTTCAGGACCCTGGGGCCAACGTCCTGACTTTC. The whole variable domain, remainder taken from reference TRBV29-1 and TRBJ2-6, is SAVISQKPSRDICQRGTSLTIQCQVDSQVTMMFWYRQQPGQSLTLIATANQGSEATYESGFVIDKFPISRPNLTFSTLTVSNMSPEDSSIYLCSVVQDPGANVLTFGAGSRLTVL.

This chain joins TRBV18 and TRBJ2-2; 8 bases are a match to TRBD2. The CDR3 sequence is 16 residues long. Per the germline V gene, CDR1 is KGHSH and CDR2 is LQKENI. The junction had 4 bases not matched to a gene; V was cut back by 1 base and J by 3 bases. In DNA, the CDR3 is TGTGCCAGCTCACCACTAGCGGGGTCCGACACCGGGGAGCTGTTTTTT. Translation: CASSPLAGSDTGELFF.

The rearrangement uses TRBV20-1 and TRBJ2-1; no firm D call. Trimming removed 3 bases at V and 3 bases at J, with 18 bases between. This CDR3 region has 16 residues. Germline V gene sequence: CDR1 DFQATT, CDR2 SNEGSKA (reference sequence). The CDR3, as DNA: TGCAGTGCTAGTACGTCGCGTACTCCGCTCTACAATGAGCAGTTCTTC. It yields the protein CSASTSRTPLYNEQFF.

This clonotype has just a few counts. This chain connects TRBV2 to TRBJ1-4; no firm D call. Germline CDR1 and CDR2: SNHLY and FYNNEI. This CDR3 comprises 14 residues. V lost 9 bases and J 5 bases, leaving 16 bases between the germline ends. CDR3 amino acids: CASAWSRGNEKLFF. CDR3 DNA sequence: TGTGCCAGTGCCTGGAGCCGAGGAAATGAAAAACTGTTTTTT.

In its sample, this clonotype was seen a few times. This chain connects TRBV28 to TRBJ1-5; D not certain. Deletions cut 1 base from V and 6 bases from J, with 16 bases between. The length of the CDR3 is 16 residues. Germline-derived CDR1 and CDR2 are MDHEN and SYDVKM. The CDR3 DNA reads TGTGCCAGCAGTTTATTTGACCAGGTTCGGGGTCAGCCCCAGCATTTT. Its protein is CASSLFDQVRGQPQHF.

The chain is built from TRBV2 and TRBJ2-2; maybe TRBD1 (6 bases). The V gene lost 6 bases and the J gene lost 0 bases, with 11 bases spanning the gap. Looked up from germline, CDR1 is SNHLY and CDR2 is FYNNEI. The CDR3 is made up of 15 amino acids. The CDR3: CASRRDTANTGELFF. The CDR3 nucleotides are TGTGCCAGCAGGAGGGACACCGCGAACACCGGGGAGCTGTTTTTT.

The table lists this clonotype with a few counts. The genes are TRBV6-1 and TRBJ2-3; 13 nucleotides line up with TRBD2. The V segment lost 7 bases and the J segment 0 bases; nucleotides outside the gene matches: 4. Germline CDR1 and CDR2: MNHNS and SASEGT. This CDR3 contains 16 residues. The CDR3 nucleotides are TGTGCCAGCACCGGGACTAGCGGGGTTAGCACAGATACGCAGTATTTT. It codes for CASTGTSGVSTDTQYF.

The V and J genes are TRBV4-3 and TRBJ2-2, with D perhaps being TRBD1 or TRBD2 (5 bases each). This CDR3 has 15 residues. With 3 bases removed from V and 4 bases from J, the gap between germline ends came to 12 bases. The V gene's germline CDR1 is LGHNA and CDR2 YSLEER. In DNA form, the CDR3 reads TGCGCCAGCAGCCATTCCGGGACCACCACCGGGGAGCTGTTTTTT. Its translation: CASSHSGTTTGELFF.

This clonotype showed up just a few times. The rearrangement uses TRBV5-1 and TRBJ2-1, with TRBD2 identical over 7 bases. Trimming at V came to 7 bases and at J to 5 bases, leaving 9 bases not matched to a gene. The germline V gene encodes CDR1 SGHRS and CDR2 YFSETQ. The CDR3 length is 14 residues. CDR3 amino acids: CASAQPSGNNEQFF. In nucleotides, the CDR3 is TGCGCCAGCGCCCAGCCTAGCGGAAACAATGAGCAGTTCTTC.

This clonotype has more than one count but fewer than ten. This chain joins TRBV7-6 and TRBJ2-3; 8 nucleotides match TRBD2. Germline loops: CDR1 SGHVS, CDR2 FNYEAQ. After removal of 8 bases from V and 2 bases from J, the junction contained 15 bases not matched to a gene. The CDR3 consists of 17 residues. The CDR3 sequence is CASVQNVGLALTDTQYF. For the CDR3, the DNA is TGTGCCAGCGTTCAGAACGTAGGACTAGCCCTCACAGATACGCAGTATTTT.

The rearrangement uses TRBV28 and TRBJ2-1; no definite D call. The CDR3 covers 16 residues. The germline V and J ends were trimmed by 1 base and 6 bases, with 16 bases remaining between them. Germline lookup yields CDR1 MDHEN and CDR2 SYDVKM. As DNA, the CDR3 is TGTGCCAGCAGTTTATATGTCGGCTATTTGACCAATGAGCAGTTCTTC. It yields the protein CASSLYVGYLTNEQFF.

This clonotype has a handful of counts. This CDR3 reads CASSEAWRGYGEQFF. The DNA for the CDR3 is TGTGCCAGCAGTGAAGCTTGGAGGGGATACGGTGAGCAGTTCTTC. This chain uses TRBV2 with TRBJ2-1; D may be TRBD2 (6 bases). The CDR3 extends over 15 amino acids. The V gene lost 0 bases and the J gene lost 9 bases, with 15 bases spanning the gap. Germline CDR1 SNHLY, CDR2 FYNNEI.

This chain links TRBV29-1 with TRBJ2-7; 7 positions match TRBD1. Trimming removed 7 bases from V and 3 bases from J; junction bases left unmatched: 12. Germline V gene sequence: CDR1 SQVTM, CDR2 ANQGSEA. This CDR3 contains 14 residues. The CDR3 DNA reads TGCAGCGCCGGCGGGCCAGGGGGATGCTACGAGCAGTACTTC. It translates to CSAGGPGGCYEQYF.

A few counts support this clonotype. The V and J genes are TRBV24-1 and TRBJ2-1; no firm D call. The CDR3 totals 13 residues. Germline V CDR1 and CDR2: KGHDR, SFDVKD. V was clipped by 5 bases and J by 2 bases, with 6 bases between them. CDR3 nucleotides: TGTGCCACCAGTGGGTCCCCCTACAATGAGCAGTTCTTC. Translation gives CATSGSPYNEQFF.

This chain joins TRBV28 and TRBJ2-1; a weak D match, TRBD2 (7 bases). Between the trimmed V and J ends, which lost 10 bases and 4 bases, there was a span of 17 bases. Germline V gene sequence: CDR1 MDHEN, CDR2 SYDVKM. The CDR3 covers 14 residues. Here the CDR3 reads CATQLGGVYNEQFF. The CDR3 nucleotides are TGTGCCACCCAATTAGGGGGGGTATACAATGAGCAGTTCTTC.

The V gene is TRBV2, the J gene TRBJ1-4, with D perhaps TRBD1 (6 bases). The CDR3 contains 16 residues. Trimming cost V 7 bases and J 5 bases, with 20 bases left between them. Per germline, CDR1 SNHLY and CDR2 FYNNEI. CDR3 residues: CASKARTGISNEKLFF. In DNA, the CDR3 is TGTGCCAGCAAAGCGAGAACAGGGATTTCGAATGAAAAACTGTTTTTT.

This clonotype came up a few times. The V gene is TRBV21-1, the J gene TRBJ1-1; the DNA was not compared with TRBD1, the D call given in the table. TRBV21-1 has pseudogene status. This CDR3 is 18 amino acids long. In nucleotides, the CDR3 is TGTGCCAGCAGCAAGTCGCGATGCAGGGGTGGGGTGAACACTGAAGCTTTCTTT. Translating gives CASSKSRCRGGVNTEAFF.